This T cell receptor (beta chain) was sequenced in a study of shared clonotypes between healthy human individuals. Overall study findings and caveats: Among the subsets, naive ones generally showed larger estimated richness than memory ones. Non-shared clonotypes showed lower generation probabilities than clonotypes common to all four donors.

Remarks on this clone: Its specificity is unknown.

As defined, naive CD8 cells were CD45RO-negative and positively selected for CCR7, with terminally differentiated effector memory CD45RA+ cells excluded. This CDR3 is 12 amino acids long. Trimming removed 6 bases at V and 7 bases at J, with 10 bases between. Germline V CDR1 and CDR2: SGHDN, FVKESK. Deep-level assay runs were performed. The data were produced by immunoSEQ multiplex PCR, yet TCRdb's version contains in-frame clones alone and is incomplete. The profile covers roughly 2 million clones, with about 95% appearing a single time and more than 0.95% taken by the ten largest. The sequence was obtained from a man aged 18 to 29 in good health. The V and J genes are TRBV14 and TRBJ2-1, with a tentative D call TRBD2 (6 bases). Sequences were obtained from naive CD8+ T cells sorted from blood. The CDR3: CASSIGGNEQFF. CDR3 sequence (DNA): TGTGCCAGCAGTATCGGGGGAAATGAGCAGTTCTTC.